A single sample gave rise to the 21 T cell receptor beta chains below, sequenced in a study of blood T cell repertoires in COVID-19. Sequencing used immunoSEQ multiplex PCR; TCRdb keeps in-frame clones, though not all of them. The table has roughly 160,000 clones, roughly 80% seen once. Sequencing was carried out using peripheral blood. The source of these receptors is a woman older than 75 with acute or convalescent COVID-19.

The rearrangement links TRBV24-1 to TRBJ2-1, with 7 bases that match TRBD2. V shed 6 bases and J 7 bases; nucleotides not matched to a gene: 8. The CDR3 totals 14 residues. Germline V CDR1 and CDR2: KGHDR, SFDVKD. DNA for the CDR3: TGTGCCACCAGTAATCTGGGGGGGACTAATGAGCAGTTCTTC. Translation gives CATSNLGGTNEQFF.

The chain recombines TRBV15 with TRBJ1-2; D gene unclear. The CDR3 extends over 12 amino acids. Trimming pared 3 bases from V and 13 bases from J, leaving 15 bases between. Germline V lookup: CDR1 LNHNV, CDR2 YYDKDF (reference sequence). CDR3: CATSRYPSSPTF. DNA for the CDR3: TGTGCCACCAGCAGGTACCCATCTAGTCCCACCTTC.

The CDR3 DNA follows: TGTGCCAGCAGCTGGAGCTCTAGCGGGACAGATACGCAGTATTTT. As protein: CASSWSSSGTDTQYF. The V gene is TRBV7-8, the J gene TRBJ2-3; 8 nucleotides align to TRBD2. Germline V gene sequence: CDR1 SGHVS, CDR2 FQNEAQ. The CDR3 runs 15 residues. V shed 4 bases and J 3 bases; nucleotides not matched to a gene: 6.

The genes are TRBV5-6 and TRBJ2-5, with TRBD2 as a possible D gene (7 bases). The CDR3 is 16 amino acids. Trimming cost V 3 bases and J 4 bases, with 19 bases left between them. Germline lookup yields CDR1 SGHDT and CDR2 YYEEEE. The CDR3 is CASSSWRLGGGETQYF. CDR3 DNA sequence: TGTGCCAGCAGCTCTTGGCGCCTGGGAGGGGGAGAGACCCAGTACTTC.

The chain combines TRBV10-1 with TRBJ2-1, with TRBD1 matching over 11 bases. The CDR3 contains 14 residues. Germline assignment: CDR1 WNHNN and CDR2 SYGVQD (reference sequence). The junction had 4 bases not matched to a gene; V was cut back by 9 bases and J by 3 bases. As DNA, the CDR3 is TGCGCCAGAAGGACAGGGGGCTGCTACAATGAGCAGTTCTTC. Translation: CARRTGGCYNEQFF.

This clone was observed a single time. The rearrangement joins TRBV12-5 to TRBJ2-1; TRBD2 matches 7 bases. Per germline, CDR1 LGHNT and CDR2 FRNRAP. The CDR3 extends over 18 amino acids. V was clipped by 0 bases and J by 6 bases; unmatched bases: 14. CDR3 in amino acids: CASGLVLFGGRGGNEQFF. CDR3 in DNA: TGTGCTAGTGGTTTGGTATTATTCGGCGGGAGAGGTGGCAATGAGCAGTTCTTC.

V gene TRBV7-3 combines with J gene TRBJ2-3, with TRBD2 matching over 7 bases. The CDR3 has 15 amino acids. Germline lookup yields CDR1 SGHTA and CDR2 FQGTGA. Germline trimming cut 5 bases from V and 4 bases from J; bases unmatched to any gene: 9. CDR3 sequence: CASSPGTIVSDTQYF. The DNA of the CDR3 is TGTGCCAGCAGCCCGGGGACTATAGTATCAGATACGCAGTATTTT.

V gene TRBV12-3 or TRBV12-4 combines with J gene TRBJ2-2, with D unresolved. This CDR3 comprises 12 residues. Trimming removed 4 bases from V and 6 bases from J, with 6 bases in between. DNA of the CDR3: TGTGCCAGCAGTTCAACTTCCGGGGAGCTGTTTTTT. Residues: CASSSTSGELFF.

V is TRBV4-1 and J is TRBJ1-1; the D gene is possibly TRBD1 (6 bases). V was clipped by 0 bases and J by 11 bases, with 13 bases between them. This CDR3 contains 13 residues. Germline V gene sequence: CDR1 MGHRA, CDR2 YSYEKL. The CDR3 sequence is CASSQDRGARAFF. CDR3 sequence (DNA): TGCGCCAGCAGCCAAGATCGGGGGGCTCGGGCTTTCTTT.

This clone occurred many times. V is TRBV21-1 and J is TRBJ2-2; the table's D call of TRBD1 was not tested on the DNA. TRBV21-1 is annotated as a pseudogene. CDR3 length: 15 residues. This CDR3 reads CASSKDFRNTGELFF. The CDR3 bases are TGTGCCAGCAGCAAAGATTTCAGAAACACCGGGGAGCTGTTTTTT.

In its sample, this clone was seen many times. The chain links TRBV30 to TRBJ1-2; D not resolved. V gave up 7 bases and J gave up 7 bases, with 19 bases separating them. Per the germline V gene, CDR1 is GTSNPN and CDR2 is SVGIG (reference sequence). This CDR3 contains 13 residues. The CDR3 reads CAFPVGQVGGYTF. Written as DNA, the CDR3 is TGTGCCTTCCCGGTGGGCCAGGTTGGTGGCTACACCTTC.

A remark on this clone: Other DNA sequences in the same sample also yield this CDR3. The chain joins TRBV12-3 or TRBV12-4 to TRBJ1-2; 11 positions agree with TRBD1. The CDR3 spans 13 residues. Trimming took 3 bases from V and 8 from J; bases not matched to a gene: 2. CDR3 bases: TGTGCCAGCAGTTTGGGACAGGGGGGAGGCTACACCTTC. Protein sequence: CASSLGQGGGYTF.

The J gene is TRBJ1-2, the V gene TRBV10-3; the D gene is possibly TRBD1 (6 bases). V was pared by 3 bases and J by 7 bases, with 15 bases between. This CDR3 region has 14 residues. Germline CDR1 and CDR2: ENHRY and SYGVKD. The CDR3 here is CAISEGTGWSGYTF. The CDR3 region has the DNA TGTGCCATCAGTGAAGGCACAGGGTGGTCTGGCTACACCTTC.

J is TRBJ1-1 and V is TRBV12-3 or TRBV12-4; D is unresolved. Trimming took off 2 bases at V and 7 bases at J, with 11 bases between the two ends. The CDR3 consists of 13 residues. CDR3 DNA sequence: TGTGCCAGCAGTTTATCTGGAGAGGGTGAAGCTTTCTTT. It translates to CASSLSGEGEAFF.

This sequence joins TRBV7-8 and TRBJ2-2; TRBD1 might be the D (5 bases). Germline loops: CDR1 SGHVS, CDR2 FQNEAQ. V was pared by 1 base and J by 4 bases, with 7 bases between. The CDR3 totals 14 residues. CDR3 nucleotide sequence: TGTGCCAGCAGCTTAGGTGGGGCCACCGGGGAGCTGTTTTTT. Translated: CASSLGGATGELFF.

Comment on this clone: The junction departs from the called germline gene at one end, perhaps through a read error. The rearrangement links TRBV10-3 to TRBJ2-5; 9 bases fit TRBD2. CDR1 is ENHRY and CDR2 is SYGVKD in the germline V gene. The CDR3 covers 15 residues. CDR3 nucleotide sequence: TGTGCCAGCAGTACAACTGGACTAGCGAAAGAGACCCAGTACTTC. It codes for CASSTTGLAKETQYF.

The chain couples TRBV21-1 to TRBJ1-3; the D segment call TRBD1 is taken from the table without a DNA check. TRBV21-1 is shown as a pseudogene. This CDR3 has 18 residues. For the CDR3, the DNA is TGTGCCAGCAGCGGCCCCGGGACAGGGAAGCCCCCTGGAAACACCATATATTTT. It codes for CASSGPGTGKPPGNTIYF.

The J gene is TRBJ2-7, the V gene TRBV9, with 8 nucleotides matching TRBD1. Germline assignment: CDR1 SGDLS and CDR2 YYNGEE. This CDR3 contains 14 residues. V lost 4 bases to trimming and J lost 3 bases; unmatched junction nucleotides: 6. Written as DNA, the CDR3 is TGTGCCAGCAGCTTAGGGACAGGTGGCTACGAGCAGTACTTC. Its protein product is CASSLGTGGYEQYF.

The V and J genes are TRBV28 and TRBJ2-1; possibly TRBD1 for D (6 bases). Germline CDR1 MDHEN, CDR2 SYDVKM. This CDR3 is 15 amino acids long. Deletions cut 2 bases from V and 7 bases from J, with 15 bases between. CDR3 in DNA: TGTGCCAGCAGTTTAATGCAGGGGTCCCGGAATGAGCAGTTCTTC. Translating gives CASSLMQGSRNEQFF.

The count of this clone is one. The V gene is TRBV5-1, the J gene TRBJ2-5, with TRBD2 matching over 7 bases. There are 18 residues in the CDR3. Germline values: CDR1 SGHRS, CDR2 YFSETQ. V was pared by 0 bases and J by 2 bases, with 13 bases of the junction left unmatched. The CDR3 here is CASSLGASGGLGQETQYF. Here the CDR3 DNA reads TGCGCCAGCAGCTTGGGGGCTTCGGGAGGCCTGGGGCAAGAGACCCAGTACTTC. Supplemented by reference TRBV5-1 and TRBJ2-5, the full variable domain reads KAGVTQTPRYLIKTRGQQVTLSCSPISGHRSVSWYQQTPGQGLQFLFEYFSETQRNKGNFPGRFSGRQFSNSRSEMNVSTLELGDSALYLCASSLGASGGLGQETQYFGPGTRLLVL.

The rearrangement links TRBV12-3 or TRBV12-4 to TRBJ1-2; 8 positions match TRBD1. The CDR3 sequence is 13 residues long. With 5 bases clipped from V and 5 bases from J, the junction kept 4 bases outside the gene matches. CDR3 residues: CASSTGTGYGYTF. CDR3 DNA: TGTGCCAGCAGTACCGGGACAGGTTATGGCTACACCTTC.